The 3 T cell receptor beta chains listed next were all sequenced from one sample in a study of blood T cell repertoires in COVID-19. The assay was immunoSEQ multiplex PCR, and TCRdb's table has in-frame clones only and misses some. The repertoire holds 210,000 or so clones, with roughly 80% as singletons. The sample consisted of peripheral blood. All receptors come from a man aged 45-65 years who had recovered from COVID-19.

The chain employs TRBV7-8 and TRBJ2-3, with 9 bases that match TRBD2. V was clipped by 5 bases and J by 2 bases; unmatched bases: 2. CDR1 is SGHVS, CDR2 FQNEAQ, per germline. The CDR3 consists of 14 residues. Here the CDR3 DNA reads TGTGCCAGCAGCGCGGGAGGGCCCACAGATACGCAGTATTTT. Its protein is CASSAGGPTDTQYF.

There are many counts of this clone. This chain's CDR3 is CASSRGPTDTQYF. The CDR3 DNA reads as TGTGCCAGCTCCAGGGGCCCCACAGATACGCAGTATTTT. This chain links TRBV13 with TRBJ2-3, with a weak D call TRBD1 (6 bases). Trimming removed 8 bases from V and 2 bases from J, with 11 bases in between. Germline loops: CDR1 PRHDT, CDR2 FYEKMQ (reference sequence). The CDR3 consists of 13 residues.

The V and J genes are TRBV12-3 or TRBV12-4 and TRBJ1-2, with D possibly matching TRBD1 (6 bases). V lost 7 bases to trimming and J lost 2 bases, with 11 bases between them. The CDR3 totals 13 residues. CDR3: CASKAGENYGYTF. The CDR3 nucleotides read TGTGCCAGCAAAGCAGGGGAGAACTATGGCTACACCTTC.